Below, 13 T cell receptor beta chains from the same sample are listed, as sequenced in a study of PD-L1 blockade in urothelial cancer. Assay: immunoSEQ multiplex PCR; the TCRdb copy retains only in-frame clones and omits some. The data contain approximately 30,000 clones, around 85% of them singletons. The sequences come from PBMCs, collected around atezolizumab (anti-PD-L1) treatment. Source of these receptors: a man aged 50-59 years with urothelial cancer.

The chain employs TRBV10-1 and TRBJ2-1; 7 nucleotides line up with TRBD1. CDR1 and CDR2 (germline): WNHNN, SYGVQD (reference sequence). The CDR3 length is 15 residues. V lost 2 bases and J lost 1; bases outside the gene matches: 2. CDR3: CASSEGRGSYNEQFF. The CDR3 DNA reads TGCGCCAGCAGTGAGGGCAGGGGGTCCTACAATGAGCAGTTCTTC.

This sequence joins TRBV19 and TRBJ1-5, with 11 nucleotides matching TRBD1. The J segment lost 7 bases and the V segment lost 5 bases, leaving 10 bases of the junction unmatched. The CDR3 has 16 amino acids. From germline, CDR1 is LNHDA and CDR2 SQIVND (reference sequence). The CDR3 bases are TGTGCCAGTAGTGCTCAGGACAGGGGGCAAGGGCAGCCCCAGCATTTT. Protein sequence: CASSAQDRGQGQPQHF.

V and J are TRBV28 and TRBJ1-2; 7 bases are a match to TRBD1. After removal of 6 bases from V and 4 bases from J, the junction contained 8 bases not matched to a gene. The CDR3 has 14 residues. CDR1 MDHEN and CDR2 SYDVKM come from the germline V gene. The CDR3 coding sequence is TGTGCCAGCAGCTTCTCCACAGGGGTCTATGGCTACACCTTC. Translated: CASSFSTGVYGYTF.

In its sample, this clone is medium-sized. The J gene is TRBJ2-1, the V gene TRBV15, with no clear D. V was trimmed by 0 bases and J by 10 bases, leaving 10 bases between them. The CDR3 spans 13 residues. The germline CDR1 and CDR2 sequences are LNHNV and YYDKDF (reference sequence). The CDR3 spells CATSRDAAGEQFF. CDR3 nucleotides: TGTGCCACCAGCAGAGACGCTGCCGGGGAGCAGTTCTTC.

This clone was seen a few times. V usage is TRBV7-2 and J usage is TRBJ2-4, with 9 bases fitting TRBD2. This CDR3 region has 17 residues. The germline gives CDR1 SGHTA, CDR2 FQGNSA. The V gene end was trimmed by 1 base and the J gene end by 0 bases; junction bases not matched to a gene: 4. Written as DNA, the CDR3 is TGTGCCAGCAGCTTAGTCAGTAGCGGGAGAGCCAAAAACATTCAGTACTTC. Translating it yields CASSLVSSGRAKNIQYF.

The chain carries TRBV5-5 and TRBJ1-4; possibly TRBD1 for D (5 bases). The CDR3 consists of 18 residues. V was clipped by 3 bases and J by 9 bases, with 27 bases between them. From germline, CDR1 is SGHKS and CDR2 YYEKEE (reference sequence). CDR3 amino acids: CASSSANPNRPGGKKLFF. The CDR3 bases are TGTGCCAGCAGCTCGGCAAATCCTAACAGGCCCGGCGGAAAAAAACTGTTTTTT.

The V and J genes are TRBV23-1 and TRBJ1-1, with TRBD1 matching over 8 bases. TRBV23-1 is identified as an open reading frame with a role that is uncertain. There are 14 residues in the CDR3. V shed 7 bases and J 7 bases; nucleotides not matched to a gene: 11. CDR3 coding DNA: TGCGCCAGCACCCAACAGGGGGGGGTGAGTGAAGCTTTCTTT. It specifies CASTQQGGVSEAFF.

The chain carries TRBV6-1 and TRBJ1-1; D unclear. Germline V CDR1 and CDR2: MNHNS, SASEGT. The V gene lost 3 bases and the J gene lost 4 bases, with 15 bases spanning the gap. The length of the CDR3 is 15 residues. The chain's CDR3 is CASSDWAGGRTEAFF. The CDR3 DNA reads TGTGCCAGCAGTGATTGGGCGGGCGGGCGCACTGAAGCTTTCTTT.

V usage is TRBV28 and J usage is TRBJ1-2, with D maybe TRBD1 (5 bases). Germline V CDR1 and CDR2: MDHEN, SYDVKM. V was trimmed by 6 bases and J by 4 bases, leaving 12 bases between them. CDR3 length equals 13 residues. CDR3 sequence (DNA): TGTGCCAGCAGAGAACAGGTAGTCTATGGCTACACCTTC. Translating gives CASREQVVYGYTF.

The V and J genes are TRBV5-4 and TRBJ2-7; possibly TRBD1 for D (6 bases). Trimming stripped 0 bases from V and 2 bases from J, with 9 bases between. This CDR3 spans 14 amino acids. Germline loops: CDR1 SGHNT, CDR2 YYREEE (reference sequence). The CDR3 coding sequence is TGTGCCAGCAGCTTGGGAGGGGGTCCCTACGAGCAGTACTTC. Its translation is CASSLGGGPYEQYF.

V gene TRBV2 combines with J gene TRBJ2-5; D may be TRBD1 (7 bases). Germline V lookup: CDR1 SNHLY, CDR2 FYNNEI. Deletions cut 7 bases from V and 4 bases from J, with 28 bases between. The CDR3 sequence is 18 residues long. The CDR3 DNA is TGTGCCAGCAACACACAGGGGTCCTACGTCGGGGGAATAGAGACCCAGTACTTC. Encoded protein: CASNTQGSYVGGIETQYF.

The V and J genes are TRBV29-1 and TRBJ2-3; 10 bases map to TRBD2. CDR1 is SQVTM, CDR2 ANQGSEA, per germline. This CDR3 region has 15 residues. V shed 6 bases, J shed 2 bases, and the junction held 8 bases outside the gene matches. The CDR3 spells CSVPRTSGLTDTQYF. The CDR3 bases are TGCAGCGTGCCGAGGACTAGCGGTCTCACAGATACGCAGTATTTT.

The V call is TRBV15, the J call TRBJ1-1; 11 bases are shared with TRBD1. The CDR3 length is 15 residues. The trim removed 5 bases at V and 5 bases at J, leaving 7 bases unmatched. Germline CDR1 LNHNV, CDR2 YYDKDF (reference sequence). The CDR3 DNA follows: TGTGCCACCAGCCCCGGGACAGGGGGTCTAACTGAAGCTTTCTTT. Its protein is CATSPGTGGLTEAFF. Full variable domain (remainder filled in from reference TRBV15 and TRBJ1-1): DAMVIQNPRYQVTQFGKPVTLSCSQTLNHNVMYWYQQKSSQAPKLLFHYYDKDFNNEADTPDNFQSRRPNTSFCFLDIRSPGLGDTAMYLCATSPGTGGLTEAFFGQGTRLTVV.